This T cell receptor (beta chain) was sequenced during a study of T cell responses to AZD1222 COVID-19 vaccine. Study-wide results and caveats: Baseline serology detected seropositivity in only a handful of AZD1222 recipients. Close to half of all spike-specific TCRs reportedly target regions of the variants that are unmutated. Spike-specific TCR depth and breadth grew after two AZD1222 doses. White British donors predominated, females outnumbered males, and clonal diversity was possibly underestimated.

About this clone itself: Its antigen is not identified.

Produced via immunoSEQ multiplex PCR; TCRdb's table is partial and in-frame only. The table includes approximately 190,000 clones, 85% to 95% detected once. Germline V gives CDR1 SGHDN, CDR2 FVKESK. The germline V and J ends were trimmed by 7 bases and 4 bases, with 22 bases remaining between them. The CDR3 has 16 residues. Here the sequenced sample was peripheral blood, taken on day 0 of AZD1222 vaccination. The clonotype comes from an adult in good health. The chain joins TRBV14 to TRBJ1-1, with D hard to call. CDR3: CASTPNAAGRGTEAFF. CDR3 sequence (DNA): TGTGCCAGCACCCCAAACGCGGCGGGCCGGGGCACTGAAGCTTTCTTT.